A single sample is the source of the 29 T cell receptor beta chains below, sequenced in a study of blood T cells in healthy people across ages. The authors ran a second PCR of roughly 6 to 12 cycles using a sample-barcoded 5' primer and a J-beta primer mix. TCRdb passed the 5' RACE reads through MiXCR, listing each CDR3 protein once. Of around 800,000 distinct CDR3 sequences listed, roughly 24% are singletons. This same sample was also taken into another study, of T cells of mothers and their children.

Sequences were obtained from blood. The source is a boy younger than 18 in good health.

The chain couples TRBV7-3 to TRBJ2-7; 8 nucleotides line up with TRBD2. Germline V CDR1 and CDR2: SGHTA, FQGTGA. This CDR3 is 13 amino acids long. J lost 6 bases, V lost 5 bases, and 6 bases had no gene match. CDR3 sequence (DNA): TGTGCCAGCAGCCCGGGGGGGGTTTCCGAGCAGTACTTC. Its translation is CASSPGGVSEQYF.

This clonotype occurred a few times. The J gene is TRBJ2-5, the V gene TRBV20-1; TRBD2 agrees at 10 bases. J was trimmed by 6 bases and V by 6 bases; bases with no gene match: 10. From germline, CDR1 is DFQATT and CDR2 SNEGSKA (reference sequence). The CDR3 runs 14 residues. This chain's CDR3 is CSAQLAGTGQTQYF. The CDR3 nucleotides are TGCAGTGCCCAACTAGCGGGGACGGGGCAGACCCAGTACTTC.

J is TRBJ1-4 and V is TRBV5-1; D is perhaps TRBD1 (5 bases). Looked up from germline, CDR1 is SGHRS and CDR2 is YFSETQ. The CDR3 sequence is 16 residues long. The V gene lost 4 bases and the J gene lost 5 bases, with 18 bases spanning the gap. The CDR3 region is CASSGDSSMSNEKLFF. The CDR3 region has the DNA TGCGCCAGCAGCGGGGACTCCAGCATGTCGAATGAAAAACTGTTTTTT.

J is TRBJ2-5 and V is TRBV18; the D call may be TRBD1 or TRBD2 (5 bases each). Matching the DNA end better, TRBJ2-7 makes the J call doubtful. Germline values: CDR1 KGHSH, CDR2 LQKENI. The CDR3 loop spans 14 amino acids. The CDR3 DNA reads TGTGCCAGCTCCCCGTCCGGGGCCAACTACGAGCAGTACTTC. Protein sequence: CASSPSGANYEQYF.

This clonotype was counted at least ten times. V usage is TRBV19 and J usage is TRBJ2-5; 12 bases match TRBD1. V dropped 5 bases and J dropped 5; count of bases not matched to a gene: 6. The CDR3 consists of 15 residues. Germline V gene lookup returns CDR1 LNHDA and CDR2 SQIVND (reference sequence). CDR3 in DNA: TGTGCCAGTAGTCCCCGGGACAGGGGGCAGGAGACCCAGTACTTC. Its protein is CASSPRDRGQETQYF.

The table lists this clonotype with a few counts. CDR3 DNA: TGCAGTGCCATAACCACACGCCTTAACTATGGCTACACCTTC. Translation gives CSAITTRLNYGYTF. The chain combines TRBV20-1 with TRBJ1-2; D not resolved. The CDR3 is 14 residues long. Trimming shortened V by 6 bases and J by 1 base, and 15 bases separated the two germline ends. CDR1 is DFQATT, CDR2 SNEGSKA, per germline (reference sequence).

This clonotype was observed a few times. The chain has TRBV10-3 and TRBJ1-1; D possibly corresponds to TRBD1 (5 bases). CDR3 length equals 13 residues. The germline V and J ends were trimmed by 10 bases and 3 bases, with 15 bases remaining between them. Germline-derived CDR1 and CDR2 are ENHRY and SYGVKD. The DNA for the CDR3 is TGTGCCACCCGAGGGGAGAGGGACACTGAAGCTTTCTTT. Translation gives CATRGERDTEAFF.

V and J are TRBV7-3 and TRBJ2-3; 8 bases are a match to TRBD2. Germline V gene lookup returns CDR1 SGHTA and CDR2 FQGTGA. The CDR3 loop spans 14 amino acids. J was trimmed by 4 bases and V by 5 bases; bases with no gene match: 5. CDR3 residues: CASSAAGGADTQYF. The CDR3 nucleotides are TGTGCCAGCAGCGCCGCGGGGGGCGCAGATACGCAGTATTTT.

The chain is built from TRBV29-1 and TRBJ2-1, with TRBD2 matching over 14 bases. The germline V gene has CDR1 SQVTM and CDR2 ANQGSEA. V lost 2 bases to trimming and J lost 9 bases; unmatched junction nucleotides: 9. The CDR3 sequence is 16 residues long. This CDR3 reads CSVENPGLAGAFEQFF. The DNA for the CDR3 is TGCAGCGTTGAAAACCCGGGACTAGCGGGAGCATTTGAGCAGTTCTTC.

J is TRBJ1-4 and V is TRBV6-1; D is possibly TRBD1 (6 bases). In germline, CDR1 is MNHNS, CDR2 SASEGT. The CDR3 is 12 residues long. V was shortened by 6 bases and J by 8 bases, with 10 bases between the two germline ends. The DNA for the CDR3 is TGTGCCAGCAGGGGGGCAAACGAAAAACTGTTTTTT. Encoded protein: CASRGANEKLFF.

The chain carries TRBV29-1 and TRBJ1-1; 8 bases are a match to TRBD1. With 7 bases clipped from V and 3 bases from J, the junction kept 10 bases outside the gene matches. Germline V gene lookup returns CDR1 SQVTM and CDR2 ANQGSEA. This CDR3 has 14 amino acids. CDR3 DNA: TGCAGCGCCATGACGACAGGGGAGGACACTGAAGCTTTCTTT. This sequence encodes CSAMTTGEDTEAFF.

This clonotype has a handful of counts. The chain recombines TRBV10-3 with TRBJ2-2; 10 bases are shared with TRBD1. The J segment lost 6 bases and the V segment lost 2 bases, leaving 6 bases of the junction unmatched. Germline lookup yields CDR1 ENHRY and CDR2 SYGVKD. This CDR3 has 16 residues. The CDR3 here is CAISERGTGVSGELFF. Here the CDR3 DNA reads TGTGCCATCAGTGAGAGGGGGACAGGGGTCTCCGGGGAGCTGTTTTTT.

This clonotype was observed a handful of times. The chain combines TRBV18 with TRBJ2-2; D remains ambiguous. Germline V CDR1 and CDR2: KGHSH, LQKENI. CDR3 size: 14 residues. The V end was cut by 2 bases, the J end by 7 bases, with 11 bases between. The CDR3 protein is CASSPSSDGGELFF. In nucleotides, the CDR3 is TGTGCCAGCTCACCAAGCAGCGATGGCGGGGAGCTGTTTTTT.

The DNA for the CDR3 is TGCGCCAGCAGCCAAGGGGAGGGCGGGGAGCTGTTTTTT. Translating gives CASSQGEGGELFF. The rearrangement joins TRBV4-1 to TRBJ2-2; 7 bases fit TRBD2. This CDR3 is 13 amino acids long. From germline, CDR1 is MGHRA and CDR2 YSYEKL. V was pared by 1 base and J by 7 bases, with 0 bases of the junction left unmatched.

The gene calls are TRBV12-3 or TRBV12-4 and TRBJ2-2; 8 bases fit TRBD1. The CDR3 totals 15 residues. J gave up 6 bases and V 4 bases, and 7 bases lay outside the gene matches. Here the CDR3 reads CASSYRTGQPGELFF. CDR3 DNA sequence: TGTGCCAGCAGTTATAGGACAGGGCAGCCCGGGGAGCTGTTTTTT.

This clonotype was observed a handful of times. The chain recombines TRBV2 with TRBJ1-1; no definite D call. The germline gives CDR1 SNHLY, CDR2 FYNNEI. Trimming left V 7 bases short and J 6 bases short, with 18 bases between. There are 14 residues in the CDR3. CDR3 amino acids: CASMPWSEQPEAFF. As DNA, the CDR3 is TGTGCCAGCATGCCCTGGAGTGAACAGCCTGAAGCTTTCTTT.

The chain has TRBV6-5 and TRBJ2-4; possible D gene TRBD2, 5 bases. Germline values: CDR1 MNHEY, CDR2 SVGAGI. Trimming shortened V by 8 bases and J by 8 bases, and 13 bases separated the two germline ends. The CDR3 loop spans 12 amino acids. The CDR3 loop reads CASRGAADIQYF. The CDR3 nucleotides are TGTGCCAGCCGGGGAGCTGCGGACATTCAGTACTTC.

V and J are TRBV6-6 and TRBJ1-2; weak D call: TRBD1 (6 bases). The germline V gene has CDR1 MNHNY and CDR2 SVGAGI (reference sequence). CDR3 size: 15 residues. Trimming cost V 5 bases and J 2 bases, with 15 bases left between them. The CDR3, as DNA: TGTGCCAGCAGTAGGCCAGGGGATGCCAACTATGGCTACACCTTC. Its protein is CASSRPGDANYGYTF.

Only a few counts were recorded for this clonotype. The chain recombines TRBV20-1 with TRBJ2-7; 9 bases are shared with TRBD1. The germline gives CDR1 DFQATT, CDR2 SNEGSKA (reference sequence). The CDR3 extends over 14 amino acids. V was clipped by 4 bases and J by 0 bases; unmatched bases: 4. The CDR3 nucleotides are TGCAGTGCTATTGACAGGGGGGTCTCCTACGAGCAGTACTTC. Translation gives CSAIDRGVSYEQYF.

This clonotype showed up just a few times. CDR3 sequence reads: CASSFTGMGGYEQYF. CDR3 DNA: TGCGCCAGCAGCTTTACAGGGATGGGGGGCTACGAGCAGTACTTC. The chain carries TRBV5-1 and TRBJ2-7; perhaps D is TRBD1 or TRBD2 (6 bases each). The germline CDR1 and CDR2 sequences are SGHRS and YFSETQ. Trimming took off 2 bases at V and 3 bases at J, with 15 bases between the two ends. The CDR3 runs 15 residues.

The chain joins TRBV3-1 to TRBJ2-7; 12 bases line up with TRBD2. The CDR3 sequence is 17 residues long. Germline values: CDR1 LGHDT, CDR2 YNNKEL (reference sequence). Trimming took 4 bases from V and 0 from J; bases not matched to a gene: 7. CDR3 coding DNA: TGTGCCAGCAGCCGGACGCTAGCGGGGGGGAGCTCCTACGAGCAGTACTTC. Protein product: CASSRTLAGGSSYEQYF.

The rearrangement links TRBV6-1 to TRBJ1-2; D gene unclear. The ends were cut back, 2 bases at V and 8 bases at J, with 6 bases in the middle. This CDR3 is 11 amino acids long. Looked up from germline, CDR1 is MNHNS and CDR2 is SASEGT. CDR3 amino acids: CASSEIGGYTF. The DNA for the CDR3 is TGTGCCAGCAGTGAAATTGGCGGCTACACCTTC.

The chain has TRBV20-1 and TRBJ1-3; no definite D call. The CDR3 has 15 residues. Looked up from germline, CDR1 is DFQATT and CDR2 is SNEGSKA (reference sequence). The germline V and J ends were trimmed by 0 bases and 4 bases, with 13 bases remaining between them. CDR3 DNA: TGCAGTGCTAGAGACAGTGAACGGCTCGGAAACACCATATATTTT. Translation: CSARDSERLGNTIYF.

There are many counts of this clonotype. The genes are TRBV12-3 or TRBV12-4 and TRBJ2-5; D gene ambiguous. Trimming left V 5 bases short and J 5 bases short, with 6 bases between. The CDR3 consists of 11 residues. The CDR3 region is CASSHGETQYF. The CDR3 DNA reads TGTGCCAGCAGTCACGGGGAGACCCAGTACTTC.

The CDR3 sequence is CASSFPGQADEKLFF. The CDR3 DNA follows: TGTGCCAGTAGTTTTCCGGGACAGGCTGATGAAAAACTGTTTTTT. The chain employs TRBV19 and TRBJ1-4, with TRBD1 matching 8 bases. Germline V gives CDR1 LNHDA, CDR2 SQIVND (reference sequence). J gave up 6 bases and V 5 bases, and 8 bases lay outside the gene matches. CDR3 length: 15 residues.

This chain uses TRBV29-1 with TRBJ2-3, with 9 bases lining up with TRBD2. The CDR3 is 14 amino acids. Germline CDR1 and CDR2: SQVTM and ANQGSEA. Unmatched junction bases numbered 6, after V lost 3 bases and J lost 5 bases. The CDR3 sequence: CSVDGTRGGDTQYF. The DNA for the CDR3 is TGCAGCGTTGACGGGACGCGGGGGGGAGATACGCAGTATTTT.

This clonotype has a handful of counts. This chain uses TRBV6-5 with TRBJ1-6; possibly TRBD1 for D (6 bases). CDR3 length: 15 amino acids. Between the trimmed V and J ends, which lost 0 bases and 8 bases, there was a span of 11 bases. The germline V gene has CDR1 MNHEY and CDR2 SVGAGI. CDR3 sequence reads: CASSYSDRRDSPLHF. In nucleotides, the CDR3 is TGTGCCAGCAGTTACTCTGACAGGAGGGATTCACCCCTCCACTTT.

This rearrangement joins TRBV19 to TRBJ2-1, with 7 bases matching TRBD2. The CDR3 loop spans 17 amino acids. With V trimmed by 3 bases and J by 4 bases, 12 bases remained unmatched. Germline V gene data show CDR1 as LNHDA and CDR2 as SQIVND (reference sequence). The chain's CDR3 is CASSIQASGEIYNEQFF. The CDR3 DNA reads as TGTGCCAGTAGTATTCAGGCTAGCGGAGAGATTTACAATGAGCAGTTCTTC.

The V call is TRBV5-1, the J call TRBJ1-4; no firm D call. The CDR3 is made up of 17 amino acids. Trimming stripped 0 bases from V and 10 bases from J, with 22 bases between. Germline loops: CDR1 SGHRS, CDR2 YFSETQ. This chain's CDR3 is CASSLDVSGSGSGKLFF. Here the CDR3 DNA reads TGCGCCAGCAGCTTGGACGTCTCCGGTTCGGGGAGCGGAAAACTGTTTTTT.